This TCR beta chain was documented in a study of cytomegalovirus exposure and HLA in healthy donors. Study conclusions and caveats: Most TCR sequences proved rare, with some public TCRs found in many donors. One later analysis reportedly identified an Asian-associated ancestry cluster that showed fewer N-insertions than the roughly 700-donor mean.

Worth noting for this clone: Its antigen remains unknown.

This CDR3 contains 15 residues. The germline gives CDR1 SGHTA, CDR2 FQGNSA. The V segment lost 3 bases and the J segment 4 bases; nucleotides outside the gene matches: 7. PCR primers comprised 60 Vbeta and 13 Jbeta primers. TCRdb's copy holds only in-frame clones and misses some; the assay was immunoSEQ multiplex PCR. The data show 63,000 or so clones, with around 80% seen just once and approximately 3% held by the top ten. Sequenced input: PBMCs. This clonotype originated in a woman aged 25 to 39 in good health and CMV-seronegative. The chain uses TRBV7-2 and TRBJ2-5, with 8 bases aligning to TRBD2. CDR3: CASSLGRGGRETQYF. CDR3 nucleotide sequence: TGTGCCAGCAGCTTGGGTCGGGGGGGCCGAGAGACCCAGTACTTC.